The entry below gives a single TCR beta chain sequence along with its context. Its specificity is not known. The authors reverse transcribed all of the isolated RNA, so sequencing captured expressed TCRB transcripts. Using immunoSEQ multiplex PCR, the repertoire was profiled, and TCRdb retains in-frame clones only, with some absent. The table has around 99,000 clones, almost 40% seen once; the top ten hold over 0.05%. This sample was taken from a study of beta chain features in type 1 diabetes. Per the germline V gene, CDR1 is SGHTA and CDR2 is FQGNSA. V shed 2 bases, J shed 7 bases, and the junction held 7 bases outside the gene matches. This CDR3 region has 16 residues. The study, taken as a whole, reports: Type 1 diabetes patients had fewer VDJ junction insertions and more deletions. Type 1 diabetes patients had moderately but significantly shorter TCRB CDR3s in all four CD4+ subsets.

Cell sorting via CD45RO/CCR7/CD25/CD127/CD95/CD27 was performed to obtain CD4+ naive, central memory, regulatory and stem cell-like memory cells. The chain links TRBV7-2 to TRBJ2-7, with 14 bases identical to TRBD2. The source of this sequence is a woman aged 18-35 years in good health. Sequenced sample: stem cell memory CD4+ T cells from blood. CDR3 nucleotide sequence: TGTGCCAGCAGCTTAACTCCGGGACTAGCGGGAGTTGAGCAGTACTTC. Residues: CASSLTPGLAGVEQYF.